The 21 T cell receptor beta chains given below trace back to one sample, sequenced in a study of CD8+ T cells in alopecia areata. Treatment noted: oral pan-JAK inhibitor, 5-10 mg twice daily. RNA, once extracted, was reverse transcribed into cDNA for use as the sequencing template. Produced via immunoSEQ multiplex PCR; TCRdb's table is partial and in-frame only. Of hundreds of thousands of clones listed, about three fifths are singletons. Sample: CD4+ T cells sorted from blood, taken at week 24, from a patient treated with tofacitinib. All receptors come from a human donor with alopecia areata.

This chain connects TRBV5-6 to TRBJ1-6, with no clear D. The CDR3 contains 15 residues. The germline V gene encodes CDR1 SGHDT and CDR2 YYEEEE. V gave up 5 bases and J gave up 4 bases, with 13 bases separating them. CDR3 coding DNA: TGTGCCAGCAGACAAAGGTCCGGGTATAATTCACCCCTCCACTTT. Its translation is CASRQRSGYNSPLHF.

The chain uses TRBV28 and TRBJ1-1; D is undetermined. Germline V gives CDR1 MDHEN, CDR2 SYDVKM. Trimming pared 2 bases from V and 0 bases from J, leaving 13 bases between. This CDR3 is built from 16 residues. DNA for the CDR3: TGTGCCAGCAGTTTAGGAGGAGAGGGCATGAACACTGAAGCTTTCTTT. Encoded protein: CASSLGGEGMNTEAFF.

The J gene is TRBJ1-5, the V gene TRBV4-3; D unclear. Germline V gene sequence: CDR1 LGHNA, CDR2 YSLEER. Trimming left V 1 base short and J 0 bases short, with 7 bases between. The CDR3 spans 15 residues. DNA for the CDR3: TGCGCCAGCAGCCAAGGCCTGGGTAGCAATCAGCCCCAGCATTTT. Amino acids: CASSQGLGSNQPQHF.

The chain employs TRBV30 and TRBJ2-7; D assignment may be TRBD1 or TRBD2 (6 bases each). Germline V gene lookup returns CDR1 GTSNPN and CDR2 SVGIG (reference sequence). The V end was cut by 4 bases, the J end by 3 bases, with 13 bases between. The CDR3 has 13 amino acids. The CDR3 loop reads CAWNTGGNYEQYF. As DNA, the CDR3 is TGTGCCTGGAACACCGGGGGCAACTACGAGCAGTACTTC.

This chain connects TRBV9 to TRBJ2-7, with D possibly being TRBD1 or TRBD2 (5 bases each). The CDR3 has 14 amino acids. Per germline, CDR1 SGDLS and CDR2 YYNGEE. V gave up 3 bases and J gave up 5 bases, with 15 bases separating them. This CDR3 reads CASSERGTWDEQYF. Written as DNA, the CDR3 is TGTGCCAGCAGCGAGAGGGGAACCTGGGACGAGCAGTACTTC.

This clone appeared once. The chain carries TRBV4-2 and TRBJ2-1; 9 bases agree with TRBD2. Germline V gene data show CDR1 as LGHNA and CDR2 as YNFKEQ. The CDR3 loop spans 18 amino acids. V lost 0 bases, J lost 5 bases, and 11 bases stayed unmatched. This CDR3 reads CASSQDTGGGALNNEQFF. Here the CDR3 DNA reads TGTGCCAGCAGCCAAGATACTGGCGGGGGGGCCCTTAACAATGAGCAGTTCTTC.

V and J are TRBV30 and TRBJ1-5; unclear D gene. The CDR3 spans 13 residues. Germline CDR1 GTSNPN, CDR2 SVGIG (reference sequence). With 4 bases removed from V and 5 bases from J, the gap between germline ends came to 12 bases. The CDR3 coding sequence is TGTGCCTGGAACACCCGGTGGGATCAGCCCCAGCATTTT. This sequence encodes CAWNTRWDQPQHF.

This clone was found a few times. This may stem from a read error, because a much larger clone lies one nucleotide away. The sample carries other DNA sequences with the same CDR3. The chain is built from TRBV5-4 and TRBJ2-5; D is unclear. This CDR3 contains 11 residues. V dropped 0 bases and J dropped 3 bases, with 0 bases sitting between them. Germline-derived CDR1 and CDR2 are SGHNT and YYREEE (reference sequence). DNA of the CDR3: TGTGCCAGCAGCTTGGAAGAGACCCAGTACTTC. The encoded protein is CASSLEETQYF. Full variable domain (missing parts from reference TRBV5-4 and TRBJ2-5): ETGVTQSPTHLIKTRGQQVTLRCSSQSGHNTVSWYQQALGQGPQFIFQYYREEENGRGNFPPRFSGLQFPNYSSELNVNALELDDSALYLCASSLEETQYFGPGTRLLVL.

V is TRBV4-1 and J is TRBJ2-5, with a weak D call TRBD1 (6 bases). The germline V gene encodes CDR1 MGHRA and CDR2 YSYEKL. With 0 bases removed from V and 2 bases from J, the gap between germline ends came to 13 bases. This CDR3 comprises 16 residues. The CDR3 spells CASSQDFQGMQETQYF. The CDR3 DNA sequence: TGCGCCAGCAGCCAAGATTTCCAGGGGATGCAAGAGACCCAGTACTTC.

With regard to this clone: This specimen includes other DNA sequences encoding the same CDR3. This rearrangement joins TRBV30 to TRBJ1-3; D unresolved. The CDR3 totals 12 residues. Trimming stripped 3 bases from V and 4 bases from J, with 7 bases between. Germline V gene sequence: CDR1 GTSNPN, CDR2 SVGIG (reference sequence). This CDR3 reads CAWRGSGNTIYF. For the CDR3, the DNA is TGTGCCTGGAGAGGGTCCGGAAACACCATATATTTT.

The rearrangement joins TRBV20-1 to TRBJ2-1, with 7 bases aligning to TRBD2. The CDR3 totals 11 residues. CDR1 is DFQATT and CDR2 is SNEGSKA in the germline V gene (reference sequence). Trimming took 0 bases from V and 16 from J; bases not matched to a gene: 6. For the CDR3, the DNA is TGCAGTGCTAGAGATAGGAGCGGGGTCTTCTTC. Translating it yields CSARDRSGVFF.

This clone came up a few times. This chain uses TRBV25-1 with TRBJ1-1; unclear D gene. The V gene's germline CDR1 is MGHDK and CDR2 SYGVNS. Trimming left V 0 bases short and J 7 bases short, with 9 bases between. The CDR3 loop spans 13 amino acids. The DNA for the CDR3 is TGTGCCAGCAGTGAATACGGCGAAAGTGAAGCTTTCTTT. Translated, it gives CASSEYGESEAFF.

Written as DNA, the CDR3 is TGTGCCTGCACCTACCGGACAGGGGTCGAGCAGTACTTC. The encoded protein is CACTYRTGVEQYF. The chain is built from TRBV7-9 and TRBJ2-7, with 9 positions matching TRBD1. J was trimmed by 6 bases and V by 11 bases; bases with no gene match: 11. The CDR3 covers 13 residues. CDR1 and CDR2 (germline): SEHNR, FQNEAQ (reference sequence).

The CDR3 DNA follows: TGTGCCAGCAGCTTAGAAGGACTATCCTCCTACGAGCAGTACTTC. It yields the protein CASSLEGLSSYEQYF. This chain links TRBV13 with TRBJ2-7; tentatively, D is TRBD2 (6 bases). From germline, CDR1 is PRHDT and CDR2 FYEKMQ (reference sequence). This CDR3 spans 15 amino acids. V shed 1 base and J shed 0 bases, with 10 bases lying between them. Combining the CDR3 with reference TRBV13 and TRBJ2-7 gives the whole variable domain AAGVIQSPRHLIKEKRETATLKCYPIPRHDTVYWYQQGPGQDPQFLISFYEKMQSDKGSIPDRFSAQQFSDYHSELNMSSLELGDSALYFCASSLEGLSSYEQYFGPGTRLTVT.

The chain's CDR3 is CSVGLRQGNYGYTF. The CDR3 nucleotides are TGCAGCGTTGGATTGCGGCAGGGTAACTATGGCTACACCTTC. This chain connects TRBV29-1 to TRBJ1-2; a weak D match, TRBD1 (5 bases). Trimming took 4 bases from V and 1 from J, leaving 13 bases between them. CDR1 is SQVTM, CDR2 ANQGSEA, per germline. The CDR3 sequence is 14 residues long. The complete variable domain, with remaining parts taken from reference TRBV29-1 and TRBJ1-2, reads SAVISQKPSRDICQRGTSLTIQCQVDSQVTMMFWYRQQPGQSLTLIATANQGSEATYESGFVIDKFPISRPNLTFSTLTVSNMSPEDSSIYLCSVGLRQGNYGYTFGSGTRLTVV.

The chain links TRBV20-1 to TRBJ1-1; unclear D gene. Germline V gene sequence: CDR1 DFQATT, CDR2 SNEGSKA (reference sequence). The V and J ends lost 7 bases and 10 bases respectively, with 16 bases between them. The CDR3 runs 11 residues. For the CDR3, the DNA is TGCAGTGTAGGAAAGGGAGGGCGAGCTTTCTTT. It is translated as CSVGKGGRAFF.

V gene TRBV15 combines with J gene TRBJ2-2, with D possibly being TRBD1 (5 bases). The CDR3 is made up of 15 amino acids. Looked up from germline, CDR1 is LNHNV and CDR2 is YYDKDF (reference sequence). Trimming pared 0 bases from V and 5 bases from J, leaving 10 bases between. This CDR3 is CATSRDPGRTGELFF. CDR3 bases: TGTGCCACCAGCAGAGATCCAGGGCGGACCGGGGAGCTGTTTTTT.

The count of this clone is one. The chain has TRBV5-1 and TRBJ2-2; the match to TRBD1 covers 7 bases. Trimming removed 4 bases from V and 2 bases from J; junction bases left unmatched: 8. The germline V gene encodes CDR1 SGHRS and CDR2 YFSETQ. This CDR3 comprises 16 residues. The CDR3 loop reads CASSQGQSFNTGELFF. CDR3 nucleotide sequence: TGCGCCAGCAGCCAGGGACAGTCCTTTAACACCGGGGAGCTGTTTTTT.

Written as DNA, the CDR3 is TGCGCCAGCAGCCAAGATGTAGGGCAGTCCACAGATACGCAGTATTTT. As protein: CASSQDVGQSTDTQYF. The rearrangement uses TRBV4-1 and TRBJ2-3; no clear D. V dropped 0 bases and J dropped 2 bases, with 12 bases sitting between them. CDR3 length: 16 residues. Germline-derived CDR1 and CDR2 are MGHRA and YSYEKL.

This chain links TRBV7-9 with TRBJ1-1, with TRBD1 matching 11 bases. CDR1 is SEHNR and CDR2 is FQNEAQ in the germline V gene (reference sequence). CDR3 length: 17 amino acids. J gave up 1 base and V 1 base, and 5 bases lay outside the gene matches. The CDR3 reads CASSLVVGTGGNTEAFF. The CDR3 DNA reads as TGTGCCAGCAGCTTAGTAGTCGGGACAGGGGGGAACACTGAAGCTTTCTTT.

The chain recombines TRBV28 with TRBJ2-5; a weak D match, TRBD2 (6 bases). CDR3 length: 12 amino acids. From germline, CDR1 is MDHEN and CDR2 SYDVKM. V gave up 6 bases and J gave up 4 bases, with 9 bases separating them. CDR3 nucleotides: TGTGCCAGCAGGGTGGGGGGAGAGACCCAGTACTTC. As protein: CASRVGGETQYF.